One and the same sample provided the 11 T cell receptor beta chains below, sequenced in a study of blood T cell repertoires in COVID-19. TCRdb's table, derived via immunoSEQ multiplex PCR, lists solely in-frame clones and lacks some. The sample shows some 220,000 clones, 65% to 90% of them seen only once. The sequenced sample was peripheral blood. All receptors derive from a man in his fifties or sixties with active or convalescent COVID-19.

The chain employs TRBV4-1 and TRBJ1-3; possible D gene TRBD1, 6 bases. This CDR3 is built from 18 residues. Germline lookup yields CDR1 MGHRA and CDR2 YSYEKL. Trimming removed 3 bases at V and 0 bases at J, with 18 bases between. DNA of the CDR3: TGCGCCAGCAGCCAGCCGGGAAGGGGGGGAGTCTCTGGAAACACCATATATTTT. Translating gives CASSQPGRGGVSGNTIYF.

J is TRBJ2-3 and V is TRBV5-4; the D gene is possibly TRBD2 (5 bases). The CDR3 runs 15 residues. V was clipped by 0 bases and J by 4 bases, with 12 bases between them. The germline V gene encodes CDR1 SGHNT and CDR2 YYREEE (reference sequence). The CDR3 region has the DNA TGTGCCAGCAGCTTGGGGGCAGCGGCCTCAGATACGCAGTATTTT. It codes for CASSLGAAASDTQYF. The full variable domain, its missing parts supplied by reference TRBV5-4 and TRBJ2-3, is ETGVTQSPTHLIKTRGQQVTLRCSSQSGHNTVSWYQQALGQGPQFIFQYYREEENGRGNFPPRFSGLQFPNYSSELNVNALELDDSALYLCASSLGAAASDTQYFGPGTRLTVL.

This clone was picked up one time. The V call is TRBV4-1, the J call TRBJ1-3, with a possible D match to TRBD1 (5 bases). With 2 bases removed from V and 1 base from J, the gap between germline ends came to 12 bases. Germline values: CDR1 MGHRA, CDR2 YSYEKL. The CDR3 length is 16 residues. CDR3 amino acids: CASSQYLGASGNTIYF. CDR3 in DNA: TGCGCCAGCAGCCAATACCTAGGGGCTTCTGGAAACACCATATATTTT.

V usage is TRBV29-1 and J usage is TRBJ1-1; D is undetermined. The germline CDR1 and CDR2 sequences are SQVTM and ANQGSEA. Between the trimmed V and J ends, which lost 5 bases and 0 bases, there was a span of 10 bases. This CDR3 has 13 residues. In DNA, the CDR3 is TGCAGCGTTTCAGTAAATATGAACACTGAAGCTTTCTTT. Its protein is CSVSVNMNTEAFF. The whole variable domain, remainder taken from reference TRBV29-1 and TRBJ1-1, is SAVISQKPSRDICQRGTSLTIQCQVDSQVTMMFWYRQQPGQSLTLIATANQGSEATYESGFVIDKFPISRPNLTFSTLTVSNMSPEDSSIYLCSVSVNMNTEAFFGQGTRLTVV.

This clone was observed a few times. The V and J genes are TRBV28 and TRBJ1-2; D is perhaps TRBD1 (5 bases). This CDR3 has 14 residues. CDR1 is MDHEN and CDR2 is SYDVKM in the germline V gene. Trimming took off 2 bases at V and 6 bases at J, with 13 bases between the two ends. In nucleotides, the CDR3 is TGTGCCAGCAGTTTAACAGGCCGGTTCAATGGCTACACCTTC. Amino acids: CASSLTGRFNGYTF.

V and J are TRBV7-3 and TRBJ2-3; D is unresolved. Germline V lookup: CDR1 SGHTA, CDR2 FQGTGA. The CDR3 runs to 14 residues. V was clipped by 2 bases and J by 4 bases, with 10 bases between them. CDR3 sequence reads: CASSLLAAADTQYF. In nucleotides, the CDR3 is TGTGCCAGCAGCTTATTGGCGGCAGCAGATACGCAGTATTTT.

This clone was seen once. This sequence joins TRBV18 and TRBJ2-1; TRBD1 aligns across 7 bases. Germline V lookup: CDR1 KGHSH, CDR2 LQKENI. Germline trimming cut 5 bases from V and 4 bases from J; bases unmatched to any gene: 8. CDR3 length: 15 amino acids. The CDR3 coding sequence is TGTGCCAGCTCAGAGACAGGGCTTGGGTACAATGAGCAGTTCTTC. Its translation: CASSETGLGYNEQFF. The variable domain in full, completed from reference TRBV18 and TRBJ2-1, reads NAGVMQNPRHLVRRRGQEARLRCSPMKGHSHVYWYRQLPEEGLKFMVYLQKENIIDESGMPKERFSAEFPKEGPSILRIQQVVRGDSAAYFCASSETGLGYNEQFFGPGTRLTVL.

V gene TRBV2 combines with J gene TRBJ1-4, with 7 bases lining up with TRBD1. The junction had 13 bases not matched to a gene; V was cut back by 8 bases and J by 7 bases. CDR1 is SNHLY and CDR2 is FYNNEI in the germline V gene. CDR3 length equals 15 residues. CDR3 DNA: TGTGCCAGCGGACCTAGACAGGGAATGGTTGAAAAACTGTTTTTT. As protein: CASGPRQGMVEKLFF. The whole variable domain, filled in from reference TRBV2 and TRBJ1-4, reads EPEVTQTPSHQVTQMGQEVILRCVPISNHLYFYWYRQILGQKVEFLVSFYNNEISEKSEIFDDQFSVERPDGSNFTLKIRSTKLEDSAMYFCASGPRQGMVEKLFFGSGTQLSVL.

V and J are TRBV19 and TRBJ2-7; 8 nucleotides line up with TRBD2. Unmatched junction bases numbered 8, after V lost 1 base and J lost 3 bases. CDR1 LNHDA and CDR2 SQIVND come from the germline V gene (reference sequence). This CDR3 is 16 amino acids long. The CDR3 region has the DNA TGTGCCAGTAGTATAGGTCTAAGCGGGAGCGGCTACGAGCAGTACTTC. This codes for CASSIGLSGSGYEQYF.

The chain joins TRBV27 to TRBJ2-5; the match to TRBD2 covers 11 bases. The V gene end was trimmed by 4 bases and the J gene end by 0 bases; junction bases not matched to a gene: 1. Germline CDR1 and CDR2: MNHEY and SMNVEV (reference sequence). The CDR3 is 15 residues long. CDR3 sequence reads: CASSSSGGYQETQYF. CDR3 DNA: TGTGCCAGCAGTTCTAGCGGGGGGTACCAAGAGACCCAGTACTTC.

The chain carries TRBV4-1 and TRBJ1-6; TRBD1 agrees at 9 bases. Germline assignment: CDR1 MGHRA and CDR2 YSYEKL. CDR3 size: 18 residues. With V trimmed by 1 base and J by 9 bases, 13 bases remained unmatched. The CDR3, as DNA: TGCGCCAGCAGCCAAGGGAACCCGGGACAGGGTGATAGTTCACCCCTCCACTTT. Translated, it gives CASSQGNPGQGDSSPLHF.